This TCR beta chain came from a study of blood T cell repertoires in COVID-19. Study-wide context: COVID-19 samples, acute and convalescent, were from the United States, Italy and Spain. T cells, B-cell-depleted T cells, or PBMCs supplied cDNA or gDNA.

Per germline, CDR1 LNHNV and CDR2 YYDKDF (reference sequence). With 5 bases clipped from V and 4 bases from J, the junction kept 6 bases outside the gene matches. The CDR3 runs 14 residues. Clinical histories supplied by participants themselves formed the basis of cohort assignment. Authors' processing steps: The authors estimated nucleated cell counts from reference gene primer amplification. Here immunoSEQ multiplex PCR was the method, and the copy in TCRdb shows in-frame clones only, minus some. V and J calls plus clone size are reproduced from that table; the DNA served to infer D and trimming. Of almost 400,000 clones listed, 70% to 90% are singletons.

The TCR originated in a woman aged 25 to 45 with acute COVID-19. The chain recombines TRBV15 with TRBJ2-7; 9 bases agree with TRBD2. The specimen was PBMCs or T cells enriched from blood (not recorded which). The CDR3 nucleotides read TGTGCCACCAGCCTTAGCGGGGGAAGGTACGAGCAGTACTTC. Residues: CATSLSGGRYEQYF.